Sequencing of this TCR beta chain was carried out in a study of cytomegalovirus exposure and HLA in healthy donors. Study details: A data release that came early held 80 million to 95 million unique TCRs from HLA-typed donors. Study findings and constraints: Reportedly, diagnosis of cytomegalovirus status by the classifier showed high specificity and sensitivity.

Researchers ran the PCR with 60 Vbeta and 13 Jbeta primers. Assay: immunoSEQ multiplex PCR; the TCRdb copy retains only in-frame clones and omits some. Here the sample table reports roughly 200,000 clones. Germline CDR1 is SGHVS and CDR2 is FQNEAQ. V lost 0 bases, J lost 0 bases, and 1 base stayed unmatched. There are 16 residues in the CDR3. Notes on this clone: The antigen is not known.

The sample taken for sequencing was PBMCs. The rearrangement joins TRBV7-8 to TRBJ1-3; 8 nucleotides align to TRBD1. The origin of this receptor is a girl aged 2-9 years in good health and CMV-seropositive. CDR3 protein: CASSLARGPSGNTIYF. The CDR3 nucleotides read TGTGCCAGCAGCTTAGCCAGGGGGCCCTCTGGAAACACCATATATTTT. The complete variable domain, with remaining parts taken from reference TRBV7-8 and TRBJ1-3, reads GAGVSQSPRYKVAKRGQDVALRCDPISGHVSLFWYQQALGQGPEFLTYFQNEAQLDKSGLPSDRFFAERPEGSVSTLKIQRTQQEDSAVYLCASSLARGPSGNTIYFGEGSWLTVV.